This T cell receptor (beta chain) was sequenced for a study of T cell repertoires in cytomegalovirus infection. From the reads, TCRdb called clonotypes with MiXCR, one entry per CDR3 protein. The sample consists of approximately 500,000 distinct CDR3 sequences, 11% of them appearing once. V lost 0 bases and J lost 2, with 17 bases in between. The CDR3 is 16 residues long. Germline-derived CDR1 and CDR2 are GTSNPN and SVGIG (reference sequence). This clonotype was obtained from a human donor in good health (CMV status not recorded). Some clones in this sample may be carry-over from other donors' samples. Sequencing input: PBMCs. The chain combines TRBV30 with TRBJ2-7; D possibly corresponds to TRBD2 (6 bases). The DNA of the CDR3 is TGTGCCTGGAGTGTAGAATGGGCGCGGGATCCCTACGAGCAGTACTTC. Translated: CAWSVEWARDPYEQYF.